Below, 15 T cell receptor beta chains from the same sample are listed, as sequenced in a study of blood T cell repertoires in COVID-19 (dated by TCRdb to about 2020). The library was built by means of the immunoSEQ multiplex PCR assay. Not all clones reach the TCRdb copy of this immuneACCESS table, which keeps in-frame sequences only. Checked studies attribute under half of the gap to unresolved V genes and leave the rest unexplained. For this sample the table gives some 150,000 clones, of which around nine tenths were detected only once. Clones ranked in the top ten supply about 2.1% of the sample. The sample taken for sequencing was peripheral blood. All receptors derive from a human donor in a cohort sampled during active COVID-19.

This chain connects TRBV7-3 to TRBJ2-5; a weak D match, TRBD1 (5 bases). The CDR3 spans 13 residues. The V and J ends lost 5 bases and 3 bases respectively, with 10 bases between them. Germline CDR1 reads SGHTA; CDR2 reads FQGTGA. The CDR3 region is CASSLGHKETQYF. CDR3 bases: TGTGCCAGCAGCCTAGGACACAAAGAGACCCAGTACTTC.

The gene calls are TRBV11-2 and TRBJ2-1; 8 bases map to TRBD2. CDR3 length: 16 amino acids. Germline assignment: CDR1 SGHAT and CDR2 FQNNGV. V shed 1 base, J shed 4 bases, and the junction held 6 bases outside the gene matches. CDR3 sequence (DNA): TGTGCCAGCAGCTTAGTAGCGGGACTGATATACAATGAGCAGTTCTTC. Translation gives CASSLVAGLIYNEQFF. The full variable domain, its missing parts supplied by reference TRBV11-2 and TRBJ2-1, is EAGVAQSPRYKIIEKRQSVAFWCNPISGHATLYWYQQILGQGPKLLIQFQNNGVVDDSQLPKDRFSAERLKGVDSTLKIQPAKLEDSAVYLCASSLVAGLIYNEQFFGPGTRLTVL.

The chain carries TRBV3-1 (or the pseudogene TRBV3-2) and TRBJ2-1; 7 bases agree with TRBD2. This CDR3 has 16 amino acids. V shed 6 bases and J 8 bases; nucleotides not matched to a gene: 16. Germline V lookup: CDR1 LGHDT, CDR2 YNNKEL (reference sequence). Here the CDR3 DNA reads TGTGCCAGCAGGCGTTCCCGGGACTACCGGCAGGATGAGCAGTTCTTC. It encodes CASRRSRDYRQDEQFF.

V gene TRBV18 combines with J gene TRBJ2-7, with TRBD1 matching 10 bases. Germline CDR1 reads KGHSH; CDR2 reads LQKENI. V was pared by 6 bases and J by 1 base, with 27 bases of the junction left unmatched. The CDR3 length is 22 residues. CDR3 DNA sequence: TGTGCCAGCTCGCTAGGGCCCCCGGGACAGGGGCTTCCTTCCCTTCCATCCTACGAGCAGTACTTC. It is translated as CASSLGPPGQGLPSLPSYEQYF.

The chain links TRBV5-6 to TRBJ2-3; D is uncertain. The CDR3 spans 14 residues. Germline V lookup: CDR1 SGHDT, CDR2 YYEEEE. The V gene lost 5 bases and the J gene lost 2 bases, with 12 bases spanning the gap. In DNA form, the CDR3 reads TGTGCCAGCAGTACCCGGGTATACACAGATACGCAGTATTTT. Translation: CASSTRVYTDTQYF.

The CDR3 here is CASSLFSLSYEQYF. The CDR3 nucleotides read TGCGCCAGCAGCTTGTTTTCCCTCTCCTACGAGCAGTACTTC. The rearrangement links TRBV5-1 to TRBJ2-7; D ambiguous. CDR1 and CDR2 (germline): SGHRS, YFSETQ. The V and J ends lost 1 base and 0 bases respectively, with 8 bases between them. The CDR3 is 14 amino acids. Full variable domain (rest looked up from reference TRBV5-1 and TRBJ2-7): KAGVTQTPRYLIKTRGQQVTLSCSPISGHRSVSWYQQTPGQGLQFLFEYFSETQRNKGNFPGRFSGRQFSNSRSEMNVSTLELGDSALYLCASSLFSLSYEQYFGPGTRLTVT.

The rearrangement links TRBV5-1 to TRBJ2-2; D may be TRBD2 (6 bases). Between the trimmed V and J ends, which lost 0 bases and 4 bases, there was a span of 16 bases. This CDR3 spans 17 amino acids. The germline V gene has CDR1 SGHRS and CDR2 YFSETQ. This CDR3 is CASSLVGGTFSTGELFF. The CDR3 DNA reads TGCGCCAGCAGCTTGGTAGGTGGGACTTTCTCCACCGGGGAGCTGTTTTTT.

The chain has TRBV2 and TRBJ2-1; TRBD2 might be the D (7 bases). The CDR3 runs 20 residues. V was shortened by 2 bases and J by 4 bases, with 27 bases between the two germline ends. Per the germline V gene, CDR1 is SNHLY and CDR2 is FYNNEI. In nucleotides, the CDR3 is TGTGCCAGCAGTGAAATGCTCGAGGGGGGGGCGGATTTTCGATACAATGAGCAGTTCTTC. Amino acids: CASSEMLEGGADFRYNEQFF.

The J gene is TRBJ2-3, the V gene TRBV7-2, with D possibly TRBD2 on 6 matching bases. Trimming left V 6 bases short and J 2 bases short, with 15 bases between. The CDR3 covers 15 residues. Germline V gene data show CDR1 as SGHTA and CDR2 as FQGNSA. DNA of the CDR3: TGTGCCAGCAGGGAATCTAGCGTATACACAGATACGCAGTATTTT. Translating gives CASRESSVYTDTQYF. The full variable domain, in which reference TRBV7-2 and TRBJ2-3 provide the parts outside the CDR3, is GAGVSQSPSNKVTEKGKDVELRCDPISGHTALYWYRQSLGQGLEFLIYFQGNSAPDKSGLPSDRFSAERTGGSVSTLTIQRTQQEDSAVYLCASRESSVYTDTQYFGPGTRLTVL.

This clone was detected once. The chain joins TRBV2 to TRBJ2-7, with 7 bases matching TRBD1. The CDR3 is 15 residues long. Losses at the gene ends were 5 bases for V and 6 bases for J; bases not matched to a gene: 13. Germline V gene lookup returns CDR1 SNHLY and CDR2 FYNNEI. The chain's CDR3 is CASSIGTGAFSEQYF. CDR3 bases: TGTGCCAGCAGTATAGGTACAGGGGCATTCTCCGAGCAGTACTTC.

The chain carries TRBV5-1 and TRBJ2-7, with 9 bases lining up with TRBD1. Germline lookup yields CDR1 SGHRS and CDR2 YFSETQ. V shed 0 bases, J shed 5 bases, and the junction held 9 bases outside the gene matches. The CDR3 has 16 amino acids. DNA of the CDR3: TGCGCCAGCAGCTTGGAGGGAACAGGGGGCATCGACGAGCAGTACTTC. Amino acids: CASSLEGTGGIDEQYF.

The rearrangement joins TRBV7-2 to TRBJ2-3; possibly TRBD2 for D (6 bases). The CDR3 has 14 residues. Deletions cut 2 bases from V and 6 bases from J, with 12 bases between. The germline V gene encodes CDR1 SGHTA and CDR2 FQGNSA. CDR3 amino acids: CASSLTGVFDTQYF. Written as DNA, the CDR3 is TGTGCCAGCAGCTTAACGGGGGTTTTTGATACGCAGTATTTT.

The CDR3 DNA reads as TGTGCCAGTAGTATAACTATAGCGGGAAACTACGAGCAGTACTTC. Protein product: CASSITIAGNYEQYF. The rearrangement links TRBV19 to TRBJ2-7, with 8 bases identical to TRBD2. Germline CDR1 reads LNHDA; CDR2 reads SQIVND (reference sequence). The CDR3 loop spans 15 amino acids. The V and J ends lost 2 bases and 3 bases, in that order; junction bases with no gene match: 6.

The chain carries TRBV7-9 and TRBJ1-1; D uncertain. This CDR3 has 15 amino acids. Germline-derived CDR1 and CDR2 are SEHNR and FQNEAQ (reference sequence). Trimming shortened V by 1 base and J by 1 base, and 10 bases separated the two germline ends. The CDR3 protein is CASSLGLTPNTEAFF. The CDR3 DNA sequence: TGTGCCAGCAGCTTAGGACTCACCCCGAACACTGAAGCTTTCTTT. Complete variable domain (other parts from reference TRBV7-9 and TRBJ1-1): DTGVSQNPRHKITKRGQNVTFRCDPISEHNRLYWYRQTLGQGPEFLTYFQNEAQLEKSRLLSDRFSAERPKGSFSTLEIQRTEQGDSAMYLCASSLGLTPNTEAFFGQGTRLTVV.

Comments on this clone: One end of the junction does not line up with germline, which may come from a read error. The chain recombines TRBV20-1 with TRBJ2-5; 9 positions match TRBD1. The CDR3 is 11 residues long. The germline V gene encodes CDR1 DFQATT and CDR2 SNEGSKA (reference sequence). Here the CDR3 reads CSLGQGIGRNF. The DNA for the CDR3 is TGCAGCCTCGGACAGGGGATTGGTAGGAACTTC.